One TCR beta chain is described in this entry. This clonotype occurred a few times. What antigen it recognizes has not been identified. Base qualities are not at hand, and no much larger clone is one base apart. This entry is derived from a study of immune heterogeneity within non-small cell lung tumors (dated by TCRdb to 2016 to 2019). Notes on the research overall: By histology, a handful of squamous cell carcinomas, about nine non-squamous carcinomas and 1 tumor not otherwise specified were included. For mutant peptides 8 to 11 amino acids long, netMHCpan-3.0 predicted neoantigen binding to the HLA alleles of each patient. To examine intratumoral immune heterogeneity, the study used whole-exome sequencing, RNA-seq and TCR beta repertoire sequencing on multiple spatially distinct regions of each NSCLC tumor. Transcriptome data were available for just about 40 loci from about a dozen patients, whereas TCR repertoire analysis spanned 60 or so tumor loci from about 15 patients.

A multiplex PCR system amplified the TCR beta CDR3 region, with a first 10-cycle round using 32 V-gene forward and 13 J-gene reverse primers. First-round PCR used a QIAGEN Multiplex PCR Kit, and primer sequences were filed in Chinese patent CN105087789A. Illumina universal primers were attached in a second round of PCR run with the Phusion High-Fidelity PCR Kit. The TCR libraries underwent paired-end sequencing with a read length of 151 bp on the Illumina HiSeq X Ten platform. The study's own analysis went as follows. Reads lacking multiplex PCR primers were removed with Cutadapt, read pairs were merged with PEAR, and CDR3 regions were called with MiXCR default settings. Repertoire diversity was assessed by Shannon entropy, and clonality was calculated as one minus the Shannon entropy divided by the ln of the count of productive unique sequences. Clonotypes at a frequency of at least 0.5% were defined as dominant or high-frequency T-cell clones. TCRdb ran its own pipeline on the public reads, namely fastp trimming at Q25 and MiXCR clone calling, and kept in-frame beta chains. Here each entry gathers all rows of one CDR3 protein and keeps the most common genes and DNA. It is TCRdb's table, rather than the study itself, that gives the V and J calls and clone size. Counted in this sample were approximately 29,000 distinct CDR3 sequences; around 28% of them appeared once. Approximately 4.2% of the sample is in the top ten clones.

Genomic DNA extracted from bulk tumor tissue served as TCR template, with roughly 610 ng gDNA amplified per sample. During surgery, multiple biopsies were taken from each primary tumor, with sampling sites spaced as far apart as possible within the tumor mass. The study cohort was described as untreated, and patients were newly diagnosed NSCLC cases undergoing curative surgery. Donors were roughly 15 newly diagnosed non-small cell lung cancer patients undergoing surgery with curative intent. A couple of independent pathologists examined the resected tumor masses. Only DNA and RNA samples of high quality went on to sequencing. V lost 3 bases and J lost 1 base, and the count of bases not matched to a germline gene is 5. Taken from cysteine to phenylalanine, the CDR3 has 16 residues. The entry retains the CDR3 DNA only, 48 bases that are in frame from base 1. CDR1 and CDR2 (LNHNV, YYDKDF) derive from the germline V gene (reference sequence).

Summary of the overall study and its limitations: High-frequency TCR beta clonotypes were largely distinct between individual patients. A moderate positive correlation (R approximately 0.35), which was statistically significant, linked local T-cell repertoire clonality to local tumor mutational burden. Identical dominant CDR3B clonotypes recurred across loci within a patient, yet different tumor locations also harbored unique high-frequency clones.

The sequenced material came from lung tumor tissue. The chain is made from TRBV15 and TRBJ2-2, with TRBD2 matching 7 junction bases. This TCR was sampled from a man aged 40-55 years with non-small cell lung cancer. Here the CDR3 is given as CATSRVRGVNTGELFF. The DNA is as follows: TGTGCCACCAGCAGGGTTCGGGGGGTGAACACCGGGGAGCTGTTTTTT.